A selection of T cell receptor beta chains follows, all from one sample in a study of T-cell memory formation after mild COVID-19. TCRdb itself ran the 5' RACE reads through MiXCR, one entry per CDR3 protein. Among roughly 450,000 distinct CDR3 sequences listed, about 18% were seen once. The specimen was PBMCs or a T cell subset sorted from them (not recorded which). The receptors derive from an adult woman who had mild COVID-19 (a few samples of this study predate the infection). Cell type and time point are not known. The CDR3 runs from the conserved cysteine through the conserved F or W. Each record gives: J gene, D gene, V gene, clone size, CDR3 protein, CDR3 DNA. The D gene is left open where the match is weak. Rows give clone size only sometimes, using once, few, many, or a class for an expanded clone.

TRBJ2-4	-	TRBV12-3/TRBV12-4	many	CASSFEAQLKNIQYF	TGTGCCAGCAGTTTTGAAGCGCAGCTTAAAAACATTCAGTACTTC
TRBJ2-1	TRBD2	TRBV6-2/TRBV6-3	-	CASRSTSGVYNEQFF	TGTGCCAGCAGATCGACTAGCGGGGTTTACAATGAGCAGTTCTTC
TRBJ2-5	-	TRBV5-1	-	CASSLADTEETQYF	TGCGCCAGCAGCTTGGCGGACACCGAAGAGACCCAGTACTTC
TRBJ1-2	-	TRBV7-2	few	CASSEGGYGYTF	TGTGCCAGCAGCGAGGGGGGGTATGGCTACACCTTC
TRBJ1-5	TRBD1	TRBV15	few	CATSGRGTGLGPQHF	TGTGCCACCAGCGGTCGAGGGACAGGCCTTGGGCCCCAGCATTTT
TRBJ2-1	TRBD2	TRBV7-3	-	CASSPQAGVGNEQFF	TGTGCCAGCAGCCCCCAAGCGGGGGTAGGCAATGAGCAGTTCTTC
TRBJ2-1	-	TRBV15	few	CATSRVRSQSSYNEQFF	TGTGCCACCAGCAGAGTAAGAAGCCAGAGCTCCTACAATGAGCAGTTCTTC
TRBJ1-5	TRBD1	TRBV5-6	many	CASSLSGQVVQPQHF	TGTGCCAGCAGCCTCTCTGGACAGGTAGTACAGCCCCAGCATTTT
TRBJ1-4	TRBD1	TRBV2	-	CASSEAGDRVSFF	TGTGCCAGCAGTGAAGCGGGGGACAGGGTTTCGTTTTTT
TRBJ2-1	-	TRBV24-1	-	CATSDATYNEQFF	TGTGCCACCAGTGACGCGACCTACAATGAGCAGTTCTTC
TRBJ1-6	-	TRBV7-8	-	CATLSGRLMNSPLHF	TGTGCCACCTTAAGTGGGCGACTCATGAATTCACCCCTCCACTTT
TRBJ1-2	TRBD1	TRBV30	few	CAWSRGGPNYGYTF	TGTGCCTGGAGTCGAGGGGGCCCTAACTATGGCTACACCTTC
TRBJ2-3	-	TRBV12-3/TRBV12-4	-	CASSLVSWGDTQYF	TGTGCCAGCAGTTTGGTTAGCTGGGGAGATACGCAGTATTTT
TRBJ2-7	TRBD1	TRBV30	-	CAWSVGQGANEQYF	TGTGCCTGGAGTGTAGGACAGGGGGCGAACGAGCAGTACTTC
TRBJ2-7	-	TRBV12-3/TRBV12-4	few	CASAPDTYEQYF	TGTGCCAGCGCCCCGGACACCTACGAGCAGTACTTC
TRBJ1-1	TRBD1	TRBV12-3/TRBV12-4	few	CASTRQGGTEAFF	TGTGCCAGCACCCGACAGGGAGGCACTGAAGCTTTCTTT
TRBJ1-4	TRBD1	TRBV27	-	CASGDGTGDEKLFF	TGTGCCAGCGGAGACGGGACAGGGGATGAAAAACTGTTTTTT
TRBJ2-1	-	TRBV9	-	CASSVVDGVLGEQFF	TGTGCCAGCAGCGTAGTGGACGGGGTATTGGGTGAGCAGTTCTTC
TRBJ1-6	-	TRBV9	-	CASSVGWDRNSPLHF	TGTGCCAGCAGCGTAGGCTGGGACCGAAATTCACCCCTCCACTTT
TRBJ2-2	TRBD2	TRBV4-1	few	CASSQAPAGGPTGELFF	TGCGCCAGCAGCCAAGCTCCGGCGGGGGGGCCCACCGGGGAGCTGTTTTTT
TRBJ2-5	-	TRBV7-9	-	CASYPPGKETQYF	TGTGCCAGCTATCCCCCAGGGAAAGAGACCCAGTACTTC
TRBJ2-1	-	TRBV27	-	CASRWSGYYYNEQFF	TGTGCCAGCCGTTGGAGCGGATACTACTACAATGAGCAGTTCTTC
TRBJ2-3	-	TRBV4-1	many	CASSQVRAATDTQYF	TGCGCCAGCAGCCAAGTTCGGGCAGCAACAGATACGCAGTATTTT
TRBJ2-2	TRBD1	TRBV23-1	few	CASRHDRANTGELFF	TGCGCCAGCAGGCACGACAGGGCGAACACCGGGGAGCTGTTTTTT
TRBJ2-7	TRBD1	TRBV7-9	-	CASSSLGTVGNEQYF	TGTGCCAGCAGCTCCCTCGGGACAGTCGGGAACGAGCAGTACTTC
TRBJ1-1	-	TRBV4-1	few	CASSQIEDGGEAFF	TGCGCCAGCAGCCAGATCGAGGACGGGGGTGAAGCTTTCTTT
TRBJ2-5	-	TRBV5-1	-	CASSLLGAAETQYF	TGCGCCAGCAGCCTCCTCGGGGCGGCGGAGACCCAGTACTTC
TRBJ2-3	-	TRBV6-5	-	CASSKTRIPDTQYF	TGTGCCAGCAGCAAAACCCGAATCCCAGATACGCAGTATTTT
TRBJ2-1	-	TRBV2	few	CASLGDEFF	TGTGCCAGCCTCGGGGATGAGTTCTTC
TRBJ2-6	-	TRBV20-1	few	CSARDFRVVANVLTF	TGCAGTGCTAGAGATTTCAGGGTGGTTGCCAACGTCCTGACTTTC
TRBJ2-7	TRBD2	TRBV11-1	-	CASSPTFLREATYEQYF	TGTGCCAGCAGCCCCACGTTTCTGCGGGAGGCCACCTACGAGCAGTACTTC
TRBJ2-5	-	TRBV5-1	-	CASSLAFPQKETQYF	TGCGCCAGCAGCTTGGCCTTTCCCCAAAAAGAGACCCAGTACTTC
TRBJ2-7	TRBD2	TRBV6-1	few	CASIRWAGGAYEQYF	TGTGCCAGCATTCGCTGGGCGGGAGGTGCCTACGAGCAGTACTTC
TRBJ1-5	TRBD1	TRBV6-2/TRBV6-3	once	CASSPTGESYQPQHF	TGTGCCAGCAGTCCGACAGGGGAAAGTTATCAGCCCCAGCATTTT
TRBJ2-7	-	TRBV6-2/TRBV6-3	-	CASKASASYEQYF	TGTGCCAGCAAGGCTAGCGCGTCCTACGAGCAGTACTTC
TRBJ2-4	TRBD2	TRBV4-3	-	CASSQGLAGASDIQYF	TGCGCCAGCAGCCAAGGACTAGCGGGGGCCTCGGACATTCAGTACTTC
TRBJ1-1	-	TRBV12-3/TRBV12-4	few	CASSFRYWGAGVNTEAFF	TGTGCCAGCAGTTTTCGCTACTGGGGGGCCGGTGTGAACACTGAAGCTTTCTTT
TRBJ1-1	TRBD1	TRBV27	-	CASRGGRVNAGEAFF	TGTGCCAGCAGAGGGGGCCGGGTGAACGCGGGTGAAGCTTTCTTT
TRBJ2-1	TRBD2	TRBV5-1	few	CASSLGPRGIAGPSYNEQFF	TGCGCCAGCAGCTTGGGGCCCCGGGGGATAGCGGGTCCGTCCTACAATGAGCAGTTCTTC
TRBJ2-7	-	TRBV12-3/TRBV12-4	few	CATASAGPYEQYF	TGTGCCACGGCCTCAGCAGGACCCTACGAGCAGTACTTC
TRBJ1-5	-	TRBV2	-	CASKESGGGNQPQHF	TGTGCCAGCAAGGAATCAGGAGGGGGCAATCAGCCCCAGCATTTT
TRBJ1-1	-	TRBV12-3/TRBV12-4	-	CASSPLQGSVVGEAFF	TGTGCCAGCAGTCCACTACAGGGTTCGGTTGTAGGTGAAGCTTTCTTT